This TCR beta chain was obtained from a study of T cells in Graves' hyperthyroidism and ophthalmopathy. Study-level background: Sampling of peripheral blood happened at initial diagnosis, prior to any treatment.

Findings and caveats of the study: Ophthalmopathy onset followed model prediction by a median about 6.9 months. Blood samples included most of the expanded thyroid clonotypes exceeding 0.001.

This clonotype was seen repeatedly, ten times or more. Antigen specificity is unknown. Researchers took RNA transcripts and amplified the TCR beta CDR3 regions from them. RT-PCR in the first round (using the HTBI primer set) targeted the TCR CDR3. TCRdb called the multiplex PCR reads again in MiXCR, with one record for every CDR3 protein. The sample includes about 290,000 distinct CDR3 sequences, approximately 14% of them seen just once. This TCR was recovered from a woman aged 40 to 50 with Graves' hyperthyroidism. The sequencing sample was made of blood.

The CDR3 DNA is TGTGCCACCAGTGATTCGGGACAGGGAAGGAACTATGGCTACACCTTC. Residues: CATSDSGQGRNYGYTF. The rearrangement links TRBV24-1 to TRBJ1-2, with 9 bases aligning to TRBD1. The V gene end was trimmed by 2 bases and the J gene end by 2 bases; junction bases not matched to a gene: 5. The germline gives CDR1 KGHDR, CDR2 SFDVKD. The CDR3 has 16 amino acids.